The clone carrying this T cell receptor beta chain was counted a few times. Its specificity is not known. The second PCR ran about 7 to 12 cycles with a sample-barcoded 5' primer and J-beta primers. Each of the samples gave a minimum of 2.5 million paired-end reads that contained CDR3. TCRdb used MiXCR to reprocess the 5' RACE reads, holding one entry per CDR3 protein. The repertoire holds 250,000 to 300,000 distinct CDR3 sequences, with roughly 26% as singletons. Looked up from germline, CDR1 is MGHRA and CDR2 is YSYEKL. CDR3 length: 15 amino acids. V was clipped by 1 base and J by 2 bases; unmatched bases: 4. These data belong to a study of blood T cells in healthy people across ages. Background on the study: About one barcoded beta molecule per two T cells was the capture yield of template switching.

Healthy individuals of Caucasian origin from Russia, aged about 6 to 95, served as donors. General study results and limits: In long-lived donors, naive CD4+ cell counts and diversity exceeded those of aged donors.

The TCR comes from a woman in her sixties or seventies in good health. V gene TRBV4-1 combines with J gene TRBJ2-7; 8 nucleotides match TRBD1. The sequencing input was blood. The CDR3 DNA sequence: TGCGCCAGCAGCCAAGGGGGACAGGTTACCTACGAGCAGTACTTC. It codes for CASSQGGQVTYEQYF.